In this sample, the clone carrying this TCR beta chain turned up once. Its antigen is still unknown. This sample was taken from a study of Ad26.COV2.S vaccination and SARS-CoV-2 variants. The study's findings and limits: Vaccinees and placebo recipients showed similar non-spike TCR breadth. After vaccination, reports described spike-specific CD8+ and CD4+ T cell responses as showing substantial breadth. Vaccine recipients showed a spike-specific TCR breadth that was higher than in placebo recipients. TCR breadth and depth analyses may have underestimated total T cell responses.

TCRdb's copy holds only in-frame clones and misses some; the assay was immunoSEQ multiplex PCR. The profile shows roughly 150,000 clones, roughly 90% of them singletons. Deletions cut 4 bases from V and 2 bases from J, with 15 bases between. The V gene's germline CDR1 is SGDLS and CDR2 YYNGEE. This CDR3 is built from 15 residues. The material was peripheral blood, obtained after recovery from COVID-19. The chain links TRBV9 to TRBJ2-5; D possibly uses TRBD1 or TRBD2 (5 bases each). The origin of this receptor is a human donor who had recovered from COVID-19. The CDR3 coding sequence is TGTGCCAGCAGCCCCGTAGGGACGGGACAAGAGACCCAGTACTTC. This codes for CASSPVGTGQETQYF.